This T cell receptor (beta chain) derives from a study of T cells in Graves' hyperthyroidism and ophthalmopathy. This clonotype was seen at least ten times. The antigen remains undetermined. Study-wide results and limits: In blood, most of the thyroid clonotypes expanded above 0.001 were also present.

Blood was drawn at first hyperthyroidism diagnosis, before any ophthalmopathy symptoms. Fresh peripheral blood, around 9.5 ml, yielded the PBMCs. The CDR3 regions of TCR beta were amplified from RNA transcripts. The HTBI set primed first-round TCR CDR3 RT-PCR. In TCRdb, the multiplex PCR reads were re-called with MiXCR into one record per CDR3 protein. Of about 380,000 distinct CDR3 sequences listed, roughly 13% are singletons. What was sequenced was blood. The clonotype was recovered from a man aged 30-40 years with Graves' hyperthyroidism that later progressed to Graves' ophthalmopathy.

In nucleotides, the CDR3 is TGTGCCAGCAGTTTAGGGGGCGCTGAAGCTTTCTTT. The encoded protein is CASSLGGAEAFF. The chain combines TRBV12-3 or TRBV12-4 with TRBJ1-1, with D possibly matching TRBD1 (5 bases). With 1 base removed from V and 6 bases from J, the gap between germline ends came to 6 bases. The CDR3 loop spans 12 amino acids.